The 28 T cell receptor beta chains below were found in one sample sequenced in a study of cytomegalovirus exposure and HLA in healthy donors. PCR employed 60 Vbeta and 13 Jbeta primers. TCRdb's table, derived via immunoSEQ multiplex PCR, lists solely in-frame clones and lacks some. The sample consists of about 170,000 clones, roughly 72% of them appearing once. Source material: PBMCs. The source is a man aged 35 to 55 in good health and CMV-seropositive.

The J gene is TRBJ2-5, the V gene TRBV7-2; 16 positions match TRBD2. Germline CDR1 SGHTA, CDR2 FQGNSA. The CDR3 runs 17 residues. V gave up 5 bases and J gave up 5 bases; unmatched junction bases: 8. CDR3 sequence: CASSPGTSGGVLETQYF. CDR3 DNA sequence: TGTGCCAGCAGCCCCGGGACTAGCGGGGGGGTCCTGGAGACCCAGTACTTC.

The V call is TRBV2, the J call TRBJ2-3, with 12 bases that match TRBD2. After removal of 6 bases from V and 6 bases from J, the junction contained 1 base not matched to a gene. Germline CDR1 reads SNHLY; CDR2 reads FYNNEI. This CDR3 is built from 13 residues. CDR3 bases: TGTGCCAGCAGGGGGACTAGCGGGGATACGCAGTATTTT. Protein sequence: CASRGTSGDTQYF.

The chain recombines TRBV5-4 with TRBJ2-1; 11 bases line up with TRBD1. CDR1 is SGHNT, CDR2 YYREEE, per germline (reference sequence). CDR3 size: 16 residues. J lost 7 bases, V lost 1 base, and 7 bases had no gene match. CDR3: CASSLPGTGGENEQFF. The CDR3, as DNA: TGTGCCAGCAGCTTGCCGGGGACAGGGGGTGAGAATGAGCAGTTCTTC.

The chain has TRBV4-2 and TRBJ2-5, with 9 nucleotides matching TRBD2. The J call may be in error: the DNA end matches TRBJ2-7 better. Germline V gene data show CDR1 as LGHNA and CDR2 as YNFKEQ. CDR3 length: 16 amino acids. CDR3 DNA: TGTGCCAGCAGCCAAGATCGAGGCGGGGGGGCCTACGAGCAGTACTTC. Encoded protein: CASSQDRGGGAYEQYF.

V and J are TRBV4-1 and TRBJ2-5, with D maybe TRBD1 (6 bases). The CDR3 has 17 amino acids. The V gene lost 1 base and the J gene lost 5 bases, with 20 bases spanning the gap. The germline V gene encodes CDR1 MGHRA and CDR2 YSYEKL. CDR3 sequence (DNA): TGCGCCAGCAGCCAAGTGGGTTTGAACAGGGTGGGCGAGACCCAGTACTTC. It yields the protein CASSQVGLNRVGETQYF.

The CDR3 bases are TGTGCCATCAGACCTCTGGACAGTGAAAAACTGTTTTTT. It encodes CAIRPLDSEKLFF. The V call is TRBV10-3, the J call TRBJ1-4; possible D gene TRBD1, 6 bases. Deletions cut 6 bases from V and 7 bases from J, with 12 bases between. CDR1 and CDR2 (germline): ENHRY, SYGVKD. The CDR3 has 13 residues.

The chain couples TRBV21-1 to TRBJ2-1; TRBD1 is taken as the D call from the table, unchecked against the DNA. TRBV21-1 is deemed a pseudogene. The CDR3 extends over 16 amino acids. The CDR3 spells CASSKQGGPSYNEQFF. DNA of the CDR3: TGTGCCAGCAGCAAACAGGGGGGCCCCTCCTACAATGAGCAGTTCTTC.

The rearrangement uses TRBV9 and TRBJ2-4; 8 bases match TRBD2. The ends lost 2 bases at V and 6 bases at J; junction bases unmatched: 1. Germline V gene data show CDR1 as SGDLS and CDR2 as YYNGEE. The length of the CDR3 is 13 residues. The CDR3 loop reads CASSVGGGNIQYF. The CDR3 region has the DNA TGTGCCAGCAGCGTCGGGGGGGGAAACATTCAGTACTTC.

The V call is TRBV6-1, the J call TRBJ2-5; 9 bases line up with TRBD1. This CDR3 has 13 amino acids. The germline CDR1 and CDR2 sequences are MNHNS and SASEGT. V lost 9 bases, J lost 1 base, and 3 bases stayed unmatched. The CDR3 DNA sequence: TGTGCCAGTGACAGGGGGTCCCAAGAGACCCAGTACTTC. Translated, it gives CASDRGSQETQYF.

The V call is TRBV19, the J call TRBJ2-3; maybe TRBD1 (6 bases). CDR3 size: 13 residues. The V and J ends lost 6 bases and 2 bases respectively, with 9 bases between them. Germline-derived CDR1 and CDR2 are LNHDA and SQIVND (reference sequence). CDR3 sequence reads: CASSDRYTDTQYF. The CDR3 DNA reads as TGTGCCAGTAGCGACAGGTACACAGATACGCAGTATTTT.

The chain has TRBV7-9 and TRBJ1-4, with D uncertain. The CDR3 extends over 14 amino acids. Trimming cost V 0 bases and J 7 bases, with 9 bases left between them. Per the germline V gene, CDR1 is SEHNR and CDR2 is FQNEAQ (reference sequence). As DNA, the CDR3 is TGTGCCAGCAGCTTAGCGGGAGGCGGTGAAAAACTGTTTTTT. Its translation: CASSLAGGGEKLFF. Using reference TRBV7-9 and TRBJ1-4 for the parts outside the CDR3, the full variable domain is DTGVSQNPRHKITKRGQNVTFRCDPISEHNRLYWYRQTLGQGPEFLTYFQNEAQLEKSRLLSDRFSAERPKGSFSTLEIQRTEQGDSAMYLCASSLAGGGEKLFFGSGTQLSVL.

V gene TRBV6-6 combines with J gene TRBJ2-7, with TRBD1 as a possible D gene (5 bases). From germline, CDR1 is MNHNY and CDR2 SVGAGI (reference sequence). With 7 bases removed from V and 3 bases from J, the gap between germline ends came to 16 bases. CDR3 size: 14 residues. This CDR3 is CASIQGHPGYEQYF. In nucleotides, the CDR3 is TGTGCCAGCATCCAGGGTCACCCGGGCTACGAGCAGTACTTC.

CDR3 loop: CASSFPGQGMQTQYF. The CDR3 DNA reads as TGTGCCAGCAGTTTTCCGGGACAGGGGATGCAGACCCAGTACTTC. This sequence joins TRBV6-6 and TRBJ2-5, with TRBD1 matching over 10 bases. This CDR3 region has 15 residues. V shed 4 bases, J shed 6 bases, and the junction held 8 bases outside the gene matches. Germline lookup yields CDR1 MNHNY and CDR2 SVGAGI (reference sequence).

This chain joins TRBV6-4 and TRBJ2-2; TRBD1 aligns across 10 bases. Germline lookup yields CDR1 MRHNA and CDR2 SNTAGT. The trim removed 3 bases at V and 9 bases at J, leaving 4 bases unmatched. This CDR3 has 14 residues. This CDR3 is CASSERQGAWELFF. DNA of the CDR3: TGTGCCAGCAGTGAAAGACAGGGGGCGTGGGAGCTGTTTTTT.

The genes are TRBV27 and TRBJ2-1; 15 nucleotides agree with TRBD2. CDR3 size: 18 residues. The ends lost 5 bases at V and 2 bases at J; junction bases unmatched: 7. Germline assignment: CDR1 MNHEY and CDR2 SMNVEV (reference sequence). This chain's CDR3 is CASSPMGLAGGPYNEQFF. Written as DNA, the CDR3 is TGTGCCAGCAGTCCGATGGGACTAGCGGGGGGTCCCTACAATGAGCAGTTCTTC.

V and J are TRBV5-6 and TRBJ1-3; D unresolved. Trimming stripped 2 bases from V and 0 bases from J, with 6 bases between. CDR1 is SGHDT and CDR2 is YYEEEE in the germline V gene. This CDR3 is built from 14 residues. CDR3 loop: CASSFRSSGNTIYF. As DNA, the CDR3 is TGTGCCAGCAGCTTTAGGAGCTCTGGAAACACCATATATTTT.

The chain has TRBV14 and TRBJ1-2, with 9 bases lining up with TRBD1. In germline, CDR1 is SGHDN, CDR2 FVKESK. The junction had 8 bases not matched to a gene; V was cut back by 4 bases and J by 8 bases. The CDR3 extends over 14 amino acids. The CDR3 loop is CASSPRDRASGYTF. The DNA for the CDR3 is TGTGCCAGCAGCCCTAGGGACAGGGCAAGCGGCTACACCTTC.

The chain's CDR3 is CASTAADLGGPNYGYTF. DNA of the CDR3: TGTGCCAGTACCGCAGCCGACCTAGGGGGCCCTAACTATGGCTACACCTTC. The chain has TRBV19 and TRBJ1-2, with 7 bases fitting TRBD1. Looked up from germline, CDR1 is LNHDA and CDR2 is SQIVND (reference sequence). With 7 bases clipped from V and 0 bases from J, the junction kept 14 bases outside the gene matches. The CDR3 extends over 17 amino acids. Using reference TRBV19 and TRBJ1-2 for the parts outside the CDR3, the full variable domain is DGGITQSPKYLFRKEGQNVTLSCEQNLNHDAMYWYRQDPGQGLRLIYYSQIVNDFQKGDIAEGYSVSREKKESFPLTVTSAQKNPTAFYLCASTAADLGGPNYGYTFGSGTRLTVV.

Written as DNA, the CDR3 is TGTGCCAGCAGCCCAACAGGGCGCGGGGAAAAACTGTTTTTT. This translates into CASSPTGRGEKLFF. The rearrangement joins TRBV5-4 to TRBJ1-4; possibly TRBD1 for D (6 bases). The V end was cut by 4 bases, the J end by 8 bases, with 15 bases between. This CDR3 is built from 14 residues. CDR1 SGHNT and CDR2 YYREEE come from the germline V gene (reference sequence).

This clone was seen more than once but under ten times. The V call is TRBV6-5, the J call TRBJ2-3; TRBD2 is a possible D gene (6 bases). V was pared by 4 bases and J by 5 bases, with 16 bases between. The V gene's germline CDR1 is MNHEY and CDR2 SVGAGI. The CDR3 runs 15 residues. CDR3 protein: CASSSAGLNEDTQYF. Here the CDR3 DNA reads TGTGCCAGCAGTTCCGCGGGGCTGAACGAAGATACGCAGTATTTT.

This clone came up a few times. This rearrangement joins TRBV4-2 to TRBJ2-3; TRBD1 agrees at 7 bases. The J segment lost 7 bases and the V segment lost 0 bases, leaving 4 bases of the junction unmatched. Germline CDR1 reads LGHNA; CDR2 reads YNFKEQ. The CDR3 is 14 amino acids. This CDR3 reads CASSQDPGQHTQYF. In nucleotides, the CDR3 is TGTGCCAGCAGCCAAGACCCGGGACAGCATACGCAGTATTTT.

This clone was recorded a few times. The chain is built from TRBV4-3 and TRBJ2-3, with D uncertain. The CDR3 has 13 amino acids. Germline V gene data show CDR1 as LGHNA and CDR2 as YSLEER. The germline V and J ends were trimmed by 0 bases and 4 bases, with 5 bases remaining between them. CDR3 amino acids: CASSQERSDTQYF. The CDR3 region has the DNA TGCGCCAGCAGCCAAGAGCGCTCAGATACGCAGTATTTT.

A remark on this clone: This sample includes further DNA sequences coding for the same CDR3. V is TRBV7-9 and J is TRBJ2-7, with D tentatively TRBD2 (5 bases). The CDR3 runs to 14 residues. V lost 5 bases and J 3 bases, leaving 14 bases between the germline ends. Germline values: CDR1 SEHNR, CDR2 FQNEAQ (reference sequence). DNA for the CDR3: TGTGCCAGCAGCCGTGGGAGATTAAACTACGAGCAGTACTTC. It encodes CASSRGRLNYEQYF.

The V call is TRBV18, the J call TRBJ1-1; perhaps TRBD1 as D (5 bases). The CDR3 consists of 14 residues. Germline V CDR1 and CDR2: KGHSH, LQKENI. V was trimmed by 5 bases and J by 1 base, leaving 11 bases between them. CDR3 amino acids: CASSSDSSNTEAFF. In nucleotides, the CDR3 is TGTGCCAGCTCATCAGACAGTTCGAACACTGAAGCTTTCTTT.

The chain has TRBV7-2 and TRBJ2-1; 14 positions agree with TRBD2. Germline V lookup: CDR1 SGHTA, CDR2 FQGNSA. V shed 0 bases and J 7 bases; nucleotides not matched to a gene: 5. The CDR3 is 17 amino acids. DNA for the CDR3: TGTGCCAGCAGCTTAGCCCTGACTAGCGGGGGGGGGAATGAGCAGTTCTTC. It codes for CASSLALTSGGGNEQFF.

As DNA, the CDR3 is TGCGCCAGCAGCCTACTAGGACAGAGGAACACTGAAGCTTTCTTT. This translates into CASSLLGQRNTEAFF. V and J are TRBV4-3 and TRBJ1-1, with D possibly matching TRBD1 (6 bases). Trimming removed 4 bases at V and 1 base at J, with 13 bases between. Germline V gene lookup returns CDR1 LGHNA and CDR2 YSLEER. The CDR3 sequence is 15 residues long.

The rearrangement uses TRBV4-1 and TRBJ2-1; 9 bases agree with TRBD2. The CDR3 runs to 15 residues. The germline gives CDR1 MGHRA, CDR2 YSYEKL. The junction had 4 bases not matched to a gene; V was cut back by 3 bases and J by 4 bases. CDR3 sequence reads: CASSQGLAAYNEQFF. CDR3 coding DNA: TGCGCCAGCAGCCAGGGACTAGCAGCTTACAATGAGCAGTTCTTC.

This rearrangement joins TRBV7-2 to TRBJ1-3; 9 nucleotides line up with TRBD1. CDR3 size: 15 residues. Germline V CDR1 and CDR2: SGHTA, FQGNSA. With 1 base clipped from V and 8 bases from J, the junction kept 6 bases outside the gene matches. CDR3 in amino acids: CASSLDRGRGDTIYF. In nucleotides, the CDR3 is TGTGCCAGCAGCTTAGACAGGGGGCGCGGAGACACCATATATTTT.